This passage covers 11 T cell receptor beta chains from one sample sequenced in a study of shared clonotypes between healthy human individuals. Produced via immunoSEQ multiplex PCR; TCRdb's table is partial and in-frame only. The repertoire holds about half a million clones, with around four fifths as singletons. Sequenced sample: PBMCs. Receptors originate from a woman aged 40 to 49 in good health. Some clones in this sample may be carry-over from other donors' samples.

In this sample, this clone turned up once. The same CDR3 arises from other DNA sequences in this sample as well. The chain recombines TRBV7-3 with TRBJ2-2; no definite D call. This CDR3 contains 14 residues. Germline-derived CDR1 and CDR2 are SGHTA and FQGTGA. The V and J ends lost 2 bases and 1 base respectively, with 5 bases between them. The DNA for the CDR3 is TGTGCCAGCAGCTTAGGGCAGAACACCGGGGAGCTGTTTTTT. Translated: CASSLGQNTGELFF.

This clone was seen a few times. The chain uses TRBV4-1 and TRBJ1-2; 8 nucleotides align to TRBD1. The CDR3 runs to 14 residues. Germline V lookup: CDR1 MGHRA, CDR2 YSYEKL. The V segment lost 2 bases and the J segment 6 bases; nucleotides outside the gene matches: 5. CDR3 nucleotide sequence: TGCGCCAGCAGCCAAAACAGGGGGTCGGATGGCTACACCTTC. It translates to CASSQNRGSDGYTF.

This chain joins TRBV7-3 and TRBJ1-2; D remains unclear. Germline V gene lookup returns CDR1 SGHTA and CDR2 FQGTGA. The CDR3 runs 12 residues. V lost 0 bases, J lost 7 bases, and 6 bases lay in between. Here the CDR3 reads CASSLTRVGYTF. Here the CDR3 DNA reads TGTGCCAGCAGCTTAACGAGGGTTGGCTACACCTTC. Looking up the rest from reference TRBV7-3 and TRBJ1-2 gives the full variable domain: GAGVSQTPSNKVTEKGKYVELRCDPISGHTALYWYRQSLGQGPEFLIYFQGTGAADDSGLPNDRFFAVRPEGSVSTLKIQRTERGDSAVYLCASSLTRVGYTFGSGTRLTVV.

V and J are TRBV27 and TRBJ2-7, with 8 bases matching TRBD2. V trimming: 4 bases; J trimming: 2 bases; junction bases outside the gene matches: 1. This CDR3 is 13 amino acids long. The germline CDR1 and CDR2 sequences are MNHEY and SMNVEV (reference sequence). The CDR3 region is CASSSGGTYEQYF. CDR3 nucleotide sequence: TGTGCCAGCAGTTCGGGGGGGACCTACGAGCAGTACTTC.

The genes are TRBV19 and TRBJ1-4; TRBD1 agrees at 10 bases. The junction had 8 bases not matched to a gene; V was cut back by 10 bases and J by 3 bases. This CDR3 is built from 15 residues. CDR1 is LNHDA, CDR2 SQIVND, per germline (reference sequence). The CDR3 DNA sequence: TGTGCCACTAGGGACAGGGGCGAATCTAATGAAAAACTGTTTTTT. Protein: CATRDRGESNEKLFF.

The chain combines TRBV4-3 with TRBJ2-7, with D possibly TRBD1 on 6 matching bases. V lost 1 base, J lost 6 bases, and 13 bases lay in between. The CDR3 covers 14 residues. The germline V gene encodes CDR1 LGHNA and CDR2 YSLEER. DNA for the CDR3: TGCGCCAGCAGCCAAGGGACAGCGGATCGCGAGCAGTACTTC. The encoded protein is CASSQGTADREQYF.

V is TRBV7-8 and J is TRBJ2-5, with unresolved D. Germline CDR1 is SGHVS and CDR2 is FQNEAQ. The CDR3 is 14 residues long. Trimming stripped 6 bases from V and 2 bases from J, with 13 bases between. The CDR3 loop reads CASRKDSTQETQYF. The CDR3 nucleotides are TGTGCCAGCAGGAAAGACTCCACTCAAGAGACCCAGTACTTC.

V gene TRBV7-2 combines with J gene TRBJ2-2; D is unclear. Germline V gene sequence: CDR1 SGHTA, CDR2 FQGNSA. The CDR3 runs to 13 residues. V lost 0 bases to trimming and J lost 6 bases, with 5 bases between them. The CDR3 coding sequence is TGTGCCAGCAGCTTAGCGCGTTCCGGGGAGCTGTTTTTT. Protein sequence: CASSLARSGELFF.

This clone has more than one count but fewer than ten. V and J are TRBV19 and TRBJ1-2, with 9 bases aligning to TRBD1. The germline CDR1 and CDR2 sequences are LNHDA and SQIVND (reference sequence). The V gene end was trimmed by 5 bases and the J gene end by 6 bases; junction bases not matched to a gene: 7. There are 14 residues in the CDR3. The CDR3 bases are TGTGCCAGTAGTCCCGGGACAGGGCAGGATGGCTACACCTTC. It yields the protein CASSPGTGQDGYTF.

The V and J genes are TRBV11-2 and TRBJ2-1, with 7 bases that match TRBD2. The CDR3 extends over 17 amino acids. Germline CDR1 is SGHAT and CDR2 is FQNNGV. V dropped 1 base and J dropped 3; count of bases not matched to a gene: 9. CDR3 protein: CASSLASSGSIYNEQFF. In nucleotides, the CDR3 is TGTGCCAGCAGCTTAGCGTCTAGCGGAAGTATCTACAATGAGCAGTTCTTC.

This clone has just a few counts. Other DNA sequences in the same sample also yield this CDR3. The chain joins TRBV5-5 to TRBJ1-5, with 8 bases matching TRBD1. J was trimmed by 4 bases and V by 5 bases; bases with no gene match: 2. Germline V gives CDR1 SGHKS, CDR2 YYEKEE (reference sequence). The CDR3 runs to 13 residues. The CDR3 region is CASSWTGNQPQHF. The CDR3 DNA follows: TGTGCCAGCAGTTGGACAGGGAATCAGCCCCAGCATTTT.